This T cell receptor beta chain was sequenced during a study of cytomegalovirus exposure and HLA in healthy donors. About the study: Clustering assigned about 80% of the approximately 390 genotyped donors to the Caucasian-associated ancestry cluster.

This CDR3 has 13 amino acids. Trimming took 8 bases from V and 5 from J, leaving 12 bases between them. Germline assignment: CDR1 SGHTA and CDR2 FQGTGA. This clone was seen a handful of times. What it binds is not known. Study-level points and caveats: As was reported, the HLA-A and HLA-B alleles of most subjects were accurately predicted from TCR beta sequences. Later genetic work tied a missense DCLRE1C variant to beta-chain V and J trimming.

The PCR made use of 60 Vbeta and 13 Jbeta primers. TCRdb keeps only in-frame clones here, not all; method: immunoSEQ multiplex PCR. This table has approximately 85,000 clones, less than 75% appearing once. This chain uses TRBV7-3 with TRBJ1-4; D is unclear. Specimen: PBMCs. This sequence was found in a young woman in good health and CMV-seropositive. This CDR3 reads CASSTYTNEKLFF. The CDR3 DNA is TGTGCCAGCTCCACATACACGAATGAAAAACTGTTTTTT.